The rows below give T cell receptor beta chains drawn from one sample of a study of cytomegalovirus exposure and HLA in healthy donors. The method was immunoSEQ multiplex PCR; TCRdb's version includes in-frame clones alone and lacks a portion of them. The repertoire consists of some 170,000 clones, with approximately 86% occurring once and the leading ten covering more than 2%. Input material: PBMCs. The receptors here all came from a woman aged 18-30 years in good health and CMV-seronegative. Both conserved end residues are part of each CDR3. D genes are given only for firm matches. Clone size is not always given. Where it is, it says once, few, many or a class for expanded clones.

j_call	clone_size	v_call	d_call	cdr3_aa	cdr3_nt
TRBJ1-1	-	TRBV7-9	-	CASSLGQNNEAFF	TGTGCCAGCAGCTTAGGACAGAATAACGAAGCTTTCTTT
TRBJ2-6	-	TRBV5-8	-	CASSLSVFSGANVLTF	TGTGCCAGCAGCTTGAGCGTTTTCTCTGGGGCCAACGTCCTGACTTTC
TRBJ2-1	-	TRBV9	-	CASSSTGSYNEQFF	TGTGCCAGCAGCTCGACGGGTTCCTACAATGAGCAGTTCTTC
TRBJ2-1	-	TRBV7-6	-	CASSRTLASYNEQFF	TGTGCCAGCAGCCGGACACTAGCCTCCTACAATGAGCAGTTCTTC
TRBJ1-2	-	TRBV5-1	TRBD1	CASSLGTGGTSYGYTF	TGCGCCAGCAGCTTAGGGACAGGGGGGACTAGCTATGGCTACACCTTC
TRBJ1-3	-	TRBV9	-	CASSVATGSNTIYF	TGTGCCAGCAGCGTAGCTACAGGTTCTAACACCATATATTTT
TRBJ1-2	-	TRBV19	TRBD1	CASSVRDSSSGGYTF	TGTGCCAGTAGTGTGAGGGACAGCAGCTCGGGTGGCTACACCTTC
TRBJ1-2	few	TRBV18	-	CASSRTPYGYTF	TGTGCCAGCTCTCGGACACCCTATGGCTACACCTTC
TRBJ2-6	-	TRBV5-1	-	CASSLSSSGANVLTF	TGCGCCAGCAGCTTGTCCAGCTCTGGGGCCAACGTCCTGACTTTC
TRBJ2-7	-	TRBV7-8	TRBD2	CASSSTLWTSGSYEQYF	TGTGCCAGCAGCTCTACATTATGGACTAGCGGGAGTTACGAGCAGTACTTC
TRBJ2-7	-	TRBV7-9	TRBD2	CASSPRTSGSGEQYF	TGTGCCAGCAGCCCGAGGACTAGCGGGAGCGGTGAGCAGTACTTC
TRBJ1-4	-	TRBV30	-	CAGQLGGVEKLFF	TGTGCCGGGCAATTGGGGGGGGTTGAAAAACTGTTTTTT
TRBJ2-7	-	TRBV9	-	CASSVGGRLGEQYF	TGTGCCAGCAGCGTAGGGGGCAGACTCGGCGAGCAGTACTTC
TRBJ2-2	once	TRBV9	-	CASSVTGISGELFF	TGTGCCAGCAGCGTTACAGGGATATCCGGGGAGCTGTTTTTT
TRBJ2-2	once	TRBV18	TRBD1	CASSAQRQGAGELFF	TGTGCCAGCTCAGCCCAGCGACAGGGGGCCGGGGAGCTGTTTTTT
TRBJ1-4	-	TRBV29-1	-	CSATQGTRTNEKLFF	TGCAGCGCTACACAGGGAACCCGCACTAATGAAAAACTGTTTTTT
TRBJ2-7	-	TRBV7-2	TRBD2	CASSLAGGPLKTYEQYF	TGTGCCAGCAGCTTAGCGGGAGGGCCCTTAAAAACCTACGAGCAGTACTTC
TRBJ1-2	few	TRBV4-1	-	CASSHGGGDYTF	TGCGCCAGCAGCCACGGCGGGGGAGACTACACCTTC
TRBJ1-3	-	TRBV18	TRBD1	CASSLATGSARDTIYF	TGTGCCAGCTCACTCGCGACAGGGTCTGCAAGAGACACCATATATTTT
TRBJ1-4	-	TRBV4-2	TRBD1	CASSQELRQGGEKLFF	TGTGCCAGCAGCCAAGAGTTGAGACAGGGCGGAGAAAAACTGTTTTTT
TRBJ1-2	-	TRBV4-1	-	CASSHIGKGEGYTF	TGCGCCAGCAGCCATATTGGGAAGGGGGAAGGCTACACCTTC
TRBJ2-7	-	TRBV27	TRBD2	CASSWASGGYEQYF	TGTGCCAGCAGTTGGGCTAGCGGAGGATACGAGCAGTACTTC
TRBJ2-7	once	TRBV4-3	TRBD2	CASSQVGGRGIEQYF	TGCGCCAGCAGCCAAGTGGGCGGGAGGGGGATCGAGCAGTACTTC
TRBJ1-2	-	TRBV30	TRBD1	CAWSRETGVYGYTF	TGTGCCTGGAGTCGCGAGACAGGGGTCTATGGCTACACCTTC
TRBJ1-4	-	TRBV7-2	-	CASSLKWPNEKLFF	TGTGCCAGCAGCTTAAAATGGCCTAATGAAAAACTGTTTTTT
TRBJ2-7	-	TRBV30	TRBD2	CAWSLRTSGRLSYEQYF	TGTGCCTGGAGTCTAAGGACTAGCGGGCGGTTATCTTACGAGCAGTACTTC